This T cell receptor beta chain is drawn from a study of blood T cell repertoires in COVID-19. About the study: Acute and convalescent COVID-19 specimens originated in the United States, Italy and Spain. From T cells, B-cell-depleted T cells, or PBMCs came the material, which was cDNA or gDNA.

V was shortened by 4 bases and J by 0 bases, with 19 bases between the two germline ends. CDR3 length: 17 amino acids. The germline CDR1 and CDR2 sequences are SGHRS and YFSETQ. In the original analysis: Counts of nucleated cells, estimated from reference gene primer amplification, were obtained. The protocol was immunoSEQ multiplex PCR, while the TCRdb copy is restricted to in-frame clones and leaves out a portion. V, J and clone size are taken as reported in that table, and D and trimming were inferred from the DNA itself. The profile shows some 250,000 clones, approximately 82% of them singletons.

The chain uses TRBV5-1 and TRBJ1-2, with D possibly TRBD1 on 6 matching bases. This clonotype originated in a man between 25 and 39 years old who had recovered from COVID-19. The material sequenced was peripheral blood. The CDR3 sequence: CASSEGTGSRANYGYTF. CDR3 DNA: TGCGCCAGCAGCGAGGGAACAGGGAGCCGAGCTAACTATGGCTACACCTTC.